This T cell receptor beta chain derives from a study of blood T cell repertoires in COVID-19. Whole-study context: Collection of acute and convalescent COVID-19 samples took place in the United States, Italy and Spain. PBMCs, B-cell-depleted T cells, or T cells provided the cDNA or gDNA that made up the material.

Authors' data handling: Estimated nucleated cell counts came from reference gene primer amplification. The method was immunoSEQ multiplex PCR; TCRdb's version includes in-frame clones alone and lacks a portion of them. V, J and clone size are taken as reported in that table, and D and trimming were inferred from the DNA itself. The table lists some 300,000 clones, approximately 88% of them singletons. The germline gives CDR1 LNHNV, CDR2 YYDKDF (reference sequence). The CDR3 is 18 amino acids. The V segment lost 4 bases and the J segment 8 bases; nucleotides outside the gene matches: 19. The receptor was derived from a woman in her 30s who had recovered from COVID-19. The chain links TRBV15 to TRBJ1-4, with 7 bases aligning to TRBD1. Input material: peripheral blood. The CDR3 loop is CATSIPRLGGASWEKLFF. The CDR3 DNA is TGTGCCACCAGCATCCCCAGATTAGGGGGCGCTTCTTGGGAAAAACTGTTTTTT.